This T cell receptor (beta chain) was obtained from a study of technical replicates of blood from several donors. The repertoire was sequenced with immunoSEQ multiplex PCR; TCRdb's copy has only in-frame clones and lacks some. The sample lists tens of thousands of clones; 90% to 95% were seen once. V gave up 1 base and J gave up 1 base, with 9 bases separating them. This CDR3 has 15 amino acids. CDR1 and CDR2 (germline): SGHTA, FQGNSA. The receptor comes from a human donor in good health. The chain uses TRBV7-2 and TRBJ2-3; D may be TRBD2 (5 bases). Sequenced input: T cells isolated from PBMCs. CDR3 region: CASSLGRIGTDTQYF. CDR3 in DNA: TGTGCCAGCAGCTTAGGGAGGATCGGCACAGATACGCAGTATTTT.